This T cell receptor (beta chain) comes out of a study of T cell repertoires in cytomegalovirus infection. The V gene lost 4 bases and the J gene lost 3 bases, with 10 bases spanning the gap. The CDR3 covers 14 residues. Per germline, CDR1 MNHEY and CDR2 SMNVEV (reference sequence). TCRdb reanalysed the reads using MiXCR and keeps one entry per CDR3 protein. The sample shows about 890,000 distinct CDR3 sequences, around 31% of them seen only once. This clonotype was seen more than once but under ten times. The antigen remains unidentified. This clonotype originated in a human donor in good health (CMV status not recorded). Some clones in this sample may be carry-over from other donors' samples. The sequencing used cultured CD8+ T cells from PBMCs, collected from culture after CMV antigen stimulation. The chain employs TRBV27 and TRBJ1-5, with a tentative D call TRBD1 (5 bases). CDR3 region: CASSWGIANQPQHF. The CDR3 DNA reads as TGTGCCAGCAGTTGGGGGATCGCCAATCAGCCCCAGCATTTT.